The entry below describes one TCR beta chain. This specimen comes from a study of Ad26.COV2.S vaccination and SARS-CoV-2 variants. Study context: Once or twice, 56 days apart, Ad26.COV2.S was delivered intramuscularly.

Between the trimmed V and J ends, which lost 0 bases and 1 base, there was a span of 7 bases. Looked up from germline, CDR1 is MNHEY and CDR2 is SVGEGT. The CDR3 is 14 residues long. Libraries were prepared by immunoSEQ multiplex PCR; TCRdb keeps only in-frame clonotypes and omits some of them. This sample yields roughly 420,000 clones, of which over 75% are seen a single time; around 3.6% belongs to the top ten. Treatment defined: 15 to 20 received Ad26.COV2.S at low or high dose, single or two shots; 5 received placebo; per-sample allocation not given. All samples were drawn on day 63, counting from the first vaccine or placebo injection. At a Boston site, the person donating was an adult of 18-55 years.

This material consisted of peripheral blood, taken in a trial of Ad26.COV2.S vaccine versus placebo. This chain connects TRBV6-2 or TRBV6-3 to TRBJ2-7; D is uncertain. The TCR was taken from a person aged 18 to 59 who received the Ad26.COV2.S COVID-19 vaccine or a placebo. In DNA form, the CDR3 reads TGTGCCAGCAGTTACTCGTGGGGTTCCTACGAGCAGTACTTC. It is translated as CASSYSWGSYEQYF.